The TCR beta chain described here comes from a study of blood T cell repertoires in COVID-19. Study in general: From T cells, B-cell-depleted T cells, or PBMCs came the material, which was cDNA or gDNA.

Cohorts were determined from participant-reported clinical history. Recovered participants had two consecutive negative NP/OP PCR tests, healthcare professional clearance, or symptom resolution. Losses at the gene ends were 5 bases for V and 1 base for J; bases not matched to a gene: 5. The CDR3 sequence is 16 residues long. Germline CDR1 and CDR2: SNHLY and FYNNEI. Per the original data handling: Reference gene primer amplification gave nucleated cell count estimates. Assay: immunoSEQ multiplex PCR; the TCRdb copy retains only in-frame clones and omits some. For V, J and clone size, that table is used; D and trimming come from the DNA. The data contain 130,000 to 150,000 clones, about four fifths of them seen just once; the ten biggest clones take up 9.2%.

The source material was PBMCs or T cells enriched from blood (not recorded which). This TCR came from a man in his fifties who had recovered from COVID-19. The chain links TRBV2 to TRBJ1-5, with 10 bases lining up with TRBD1. CDR3 sequence reads: CASSPRTGGSNQPQHF. CDR3 coding DNA: TGTGCCAGCAGTCCTCGGACAGGGGGGAGCAATCAGCCCCAGCATTTT.